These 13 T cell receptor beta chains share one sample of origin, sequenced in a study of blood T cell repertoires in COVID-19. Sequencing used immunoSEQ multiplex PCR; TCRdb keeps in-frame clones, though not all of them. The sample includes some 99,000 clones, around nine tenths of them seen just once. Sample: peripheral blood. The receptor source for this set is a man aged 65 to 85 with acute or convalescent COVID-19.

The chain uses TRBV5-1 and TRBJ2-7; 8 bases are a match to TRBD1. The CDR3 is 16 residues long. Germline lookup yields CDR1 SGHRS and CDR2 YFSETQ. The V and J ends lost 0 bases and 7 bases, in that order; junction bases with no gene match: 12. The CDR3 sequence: CASSLGLGTGTFEQYF. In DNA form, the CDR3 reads TGCGCCAGCAGCTTGGGTTTGGGGACAGGTACCTTTGAGCAGTACTTC.

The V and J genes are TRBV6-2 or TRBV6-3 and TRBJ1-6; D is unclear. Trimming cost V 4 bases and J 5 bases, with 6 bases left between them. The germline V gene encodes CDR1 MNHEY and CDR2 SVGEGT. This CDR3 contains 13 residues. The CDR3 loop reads CASSSQDNSPLHF. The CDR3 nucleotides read TGTGCCAGCAGTTCTCAGGATAATTCACCCCTCCACTTT.

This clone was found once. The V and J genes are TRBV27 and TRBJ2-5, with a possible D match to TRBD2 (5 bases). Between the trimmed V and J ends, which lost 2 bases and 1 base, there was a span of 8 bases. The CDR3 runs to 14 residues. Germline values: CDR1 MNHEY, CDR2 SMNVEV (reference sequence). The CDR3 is CASSLRGFQETQYF. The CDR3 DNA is TGTGCCAGCAGTTTAAGAGGGTTCCAAGAGACCCAGTACTTC.

CDR3 sequence: CASSDYRAGNTIYF. CDR3 nucleotides: TGTGCCAGCAGTGATTACAGGGCTGGAAACACCATATATTTT. The gene calls are TRBV6-1 and TRBJ1-3; TRBD1 is a possible D gene (6 bases). CDR1 and CDR2 (germline): MNHNS, SASEGT. V lost 3 bases to trimming and J lost 2 bases, with 8 bases between them. This CDR3 spans 14 amino acids.

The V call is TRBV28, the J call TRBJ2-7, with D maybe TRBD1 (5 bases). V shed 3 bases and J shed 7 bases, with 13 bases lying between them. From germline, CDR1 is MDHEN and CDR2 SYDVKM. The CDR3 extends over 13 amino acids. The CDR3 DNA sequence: TGTGCCAGCAGTTTCAACAGGATCGGGGAGCAGTACGTC. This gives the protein CASSFNRIGEQYV.

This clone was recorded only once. Here the CDR3 reads CASSEGQGAPYGYTF. The CDR3 region has the DNA TGTGCCAGCAGTGAAGGACAGGGGGCTCCCTATGGCTACACCTTC. This rearrangement joins TRBV6-1 to TRBJ1-2; 10 bases agree with TRBD1. The CDR3 consists of 15 residues. Germline V CDR1 and CDR2: MNHNS, SASEGT. The J segment lost 4 bases and the V segment lost 1 base, leaving 3 bases of the junction unmatched.

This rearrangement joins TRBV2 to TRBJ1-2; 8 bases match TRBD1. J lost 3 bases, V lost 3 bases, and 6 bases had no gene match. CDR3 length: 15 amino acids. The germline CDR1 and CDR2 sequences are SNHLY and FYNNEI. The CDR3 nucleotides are TGTGCCAGCAGTGAGCCCACAGGGGGGGACTATGGCTACACCTTC. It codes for CASSEPTGGDYGYTF.

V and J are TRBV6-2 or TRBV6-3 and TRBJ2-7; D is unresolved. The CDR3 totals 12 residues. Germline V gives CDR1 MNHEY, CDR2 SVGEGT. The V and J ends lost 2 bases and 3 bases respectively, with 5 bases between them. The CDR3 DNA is TGTGCCAGCAGTTACCCCTTCTACGAGCAGTACTTC. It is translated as CASSYPFYEQYF.

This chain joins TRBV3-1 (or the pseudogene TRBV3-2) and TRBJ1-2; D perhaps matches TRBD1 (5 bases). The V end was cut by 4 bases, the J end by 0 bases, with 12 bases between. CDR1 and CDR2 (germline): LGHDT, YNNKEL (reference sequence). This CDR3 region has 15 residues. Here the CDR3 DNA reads TGTGCCAGCAGCCTAAAGGGACTGACTAACTATGGCTACACCTTC. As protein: CASSLKGLTNYGYTF.

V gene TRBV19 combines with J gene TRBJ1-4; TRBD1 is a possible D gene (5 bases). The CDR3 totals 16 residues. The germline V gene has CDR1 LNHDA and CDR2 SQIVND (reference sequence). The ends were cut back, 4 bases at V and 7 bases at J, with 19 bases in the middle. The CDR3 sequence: CASSTRPQGTGEKLFF. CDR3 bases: TGTGCCAGTAGTACCCGACCGCAGGGAACGGGTGAAAAACTGTTTTTT.

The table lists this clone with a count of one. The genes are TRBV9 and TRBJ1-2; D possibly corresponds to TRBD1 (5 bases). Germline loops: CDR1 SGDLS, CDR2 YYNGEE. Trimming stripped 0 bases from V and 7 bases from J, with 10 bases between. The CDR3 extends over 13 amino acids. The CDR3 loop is CASSVGTGGGYTF. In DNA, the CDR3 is TGTGCCAGCAGCGTAGGAACAGGCGGTGGCTACACCTTC.

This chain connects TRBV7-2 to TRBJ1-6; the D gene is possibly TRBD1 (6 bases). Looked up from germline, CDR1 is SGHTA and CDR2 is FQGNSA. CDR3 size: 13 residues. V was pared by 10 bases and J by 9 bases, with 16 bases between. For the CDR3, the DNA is TGTGCCATCTCACAGGGTCTGGGTTCACCCCTCCACTTT. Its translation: CAISQGLGSPLHF. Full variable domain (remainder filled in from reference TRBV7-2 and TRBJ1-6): GAGVSQSPSNKVTEKGKDVELRCDPISGHTALYWYRQSLGQGLEFLIYFQGNSAPDKSGLPSDRFSAERTGGSVSTLTIQRTQQEDSAVYLCAISQGLGSPLHFGNGTRLTVT.

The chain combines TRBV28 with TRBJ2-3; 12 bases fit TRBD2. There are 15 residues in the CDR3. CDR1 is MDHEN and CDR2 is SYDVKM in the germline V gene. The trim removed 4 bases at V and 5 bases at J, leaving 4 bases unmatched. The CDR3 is CASSYSSGGEDTQYF. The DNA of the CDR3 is TGTGCCAGCAGTTACTCTAGCGGGGGGGAAGATACGCAGTATTTT.